This T cell receptor beta chain derives from a study of T cells in Graves' hyperthyroidism and ophthalmopathy. Study-wide background: Peripheral blood collection took place at initial diagnosis, before any treatment.

V dropped 3 bases and J dropped 5; count of bases not matched to a gene: 23. This CDR3 has 20 amino acids. Germline CDR1 reads SEHNR; CDR2 reads FQNEAQ (reference sequence). This clonotype was seen at least ten times. No antigen is known for it. Study outcomes and limitations: From stable hyperthyroidism, ophthalmopathy was set apart by a 13 V-J model. For ophthalmopathy, model prediction preceded onset by a median around 7 months.

Among the patients, aged 18 to 65, hyperthyroidism was newly diagnosed and had lasted under 2 months. TCR beta CDR3 region amplification was performed from RNA transcripts. Initially, a first-round RT-PCR of the TCR CDR3 employed the HTBI primer set. TCRdb fed the multiplex PCR reads into MiXCR, producing one record per CDR3 protein. The sample has some 300,000 distinct CDR3 sequences; roughly 13% are singletons. This sequence originates from a woman aged 40 to 50 with Graves' hyperthyroidism. Sequenced material: blood. J is TRBJ2-7 and V is TRBV7-9; 9 nucleotides agree with TRBD2. The CDR3 spells CASSLGASGTPYRYSNEQYF. The DNA for the CDR3 is TGTGCCAGCAGCTTGGGGGCTAGCGGGACCCCCTACCGCTACTCTAACGAGCAGTACTTC. Full variable domain (missing parts from reference TRBV7-9 and TRBJ2-7): DTGVSQNPRHKITKRGQNVTFRCDPISEHNRLYWYRQTLGQGPEFLTYFQNEAQLEKSRLLSDRFSAERPKGSFSTLEIQRTEQGDSAMYLCASSLGASGTPYRYSNEQYFGPGTRLTVT.